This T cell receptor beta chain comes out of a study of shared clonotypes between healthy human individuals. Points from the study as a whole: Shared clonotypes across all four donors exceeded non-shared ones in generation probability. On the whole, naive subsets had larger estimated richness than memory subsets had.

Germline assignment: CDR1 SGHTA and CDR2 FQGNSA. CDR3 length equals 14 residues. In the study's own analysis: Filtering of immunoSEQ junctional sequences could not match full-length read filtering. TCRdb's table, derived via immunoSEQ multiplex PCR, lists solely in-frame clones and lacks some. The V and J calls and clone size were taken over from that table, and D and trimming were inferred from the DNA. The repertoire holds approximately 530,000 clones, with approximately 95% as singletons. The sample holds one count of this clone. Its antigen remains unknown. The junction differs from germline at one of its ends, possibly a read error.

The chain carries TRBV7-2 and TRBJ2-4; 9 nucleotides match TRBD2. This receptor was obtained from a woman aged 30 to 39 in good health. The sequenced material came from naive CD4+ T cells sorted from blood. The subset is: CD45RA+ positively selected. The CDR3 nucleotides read TGTGCCAGCAGCTTAGGACTAGCGGAAAACGTTCAGTACTTC. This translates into CASSLGLAENVQYF. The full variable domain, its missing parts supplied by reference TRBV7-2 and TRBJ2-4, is GAGVSQSPSNKVTEKGKDVELRCDPISGHTALYWYRQSLGQGLEFLIYFQGNSAPDKSGLPSDRFSAERTGGSVSTLTIQRTQQEDSAVYLCASSLGLAENVQYFGAGTRLSVL.